The T cell receptor beta chain described here comes from a study of blood T cell repertoires in COVID-19. About the research overall: PBMCs, B-cell-depleted T cells, or T cells provided the cDNA or gDNA that made up the material.

Original handling: Amplification of reference gene primers provided the estimated nucleated cell counts. The table came from immunoSEQ multiplex PCR; TCRdb's copy has only in-frame clones and leaves some out. The V and J calls and clone size are taken from that table; D and trimming were inferred from the DNA. Of 150,000 to 200,000 clones in the sample, more than 80% were seen once. Per germline, CDR1 MNHEY and CDR2 SVGAGI. V lost 9 bases to trimming and J lost 8 bases, with 13 bases between them. This CDR3 spans 12 amino acids. The specimen sequenced was peripheral blood. The clonotype originates from a woman between 55 and 75 years old with COVID-19, enrolled during active disease. The chain carries TRBV6-5 and TRBJ1-4; D remains unclear. The CDR3 DNA follows: TGTGCCAGTCGTGCTGGGCGCGAAAAACTGTTTTTT. Residues: CASRAGREKLFF.